The sequence of this T cell receptor beta chain was determined in a study of control samples from healthy donors and cancer patients. The V and J ends lost 3 bases and 4 bases respectively, with 9 bases between them. Germline values: CDR1 SGHRS, CDR2 YFSETQ. The CDR3 is 13 amino acids. The method was immunoSEQ multiplex PCR; TCRdb's version includes in-frame clones alone and lacks a portion of them. The sample records about 180,000 clones, around 91% being singletons. Input material: blood. This chain joins TRBV5-1 and TRBJ2-3, with D possibly TRBD2 on 5 matching bases. The sequence came from a woman aged 45-60 years in good health. CDR3 bases: TGCGCCAGCAGCTCCAGGACTTCAGATACGCAGTATTTT. Amino acids: CASSSRTSDTQYF.